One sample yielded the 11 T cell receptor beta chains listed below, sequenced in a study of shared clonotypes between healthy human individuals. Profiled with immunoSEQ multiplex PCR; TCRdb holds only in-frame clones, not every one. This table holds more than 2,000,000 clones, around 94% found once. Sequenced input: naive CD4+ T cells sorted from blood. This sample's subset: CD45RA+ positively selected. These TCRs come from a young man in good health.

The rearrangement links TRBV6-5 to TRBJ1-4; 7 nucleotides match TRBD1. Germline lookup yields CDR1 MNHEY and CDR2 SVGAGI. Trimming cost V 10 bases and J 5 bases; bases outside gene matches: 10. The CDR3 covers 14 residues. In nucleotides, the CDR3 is TGTGCCACTAATAGACAGGGAGCGAATGAAAAACTGTTTTTT. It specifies CATNRQGANEKLFF.

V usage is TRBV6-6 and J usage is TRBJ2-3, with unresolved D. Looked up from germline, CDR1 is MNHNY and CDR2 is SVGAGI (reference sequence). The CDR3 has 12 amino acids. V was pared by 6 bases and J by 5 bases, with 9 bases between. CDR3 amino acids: CASRPKGDTQYF. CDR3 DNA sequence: TGTGCCAGCAGACCCAAGGGAGATACGCAGTATTTT.

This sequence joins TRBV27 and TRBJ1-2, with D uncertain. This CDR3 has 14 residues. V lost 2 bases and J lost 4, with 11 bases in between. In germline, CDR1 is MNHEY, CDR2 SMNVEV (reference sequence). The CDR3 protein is CASSLQQDFYGYTF. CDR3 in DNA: TGTGCCAGCAGTTTACAGCAGGATTTCTATGGCTACACCTTC.

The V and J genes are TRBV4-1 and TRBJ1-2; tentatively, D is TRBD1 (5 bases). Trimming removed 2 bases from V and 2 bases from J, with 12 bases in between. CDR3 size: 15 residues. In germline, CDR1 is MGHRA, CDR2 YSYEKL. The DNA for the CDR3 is TGCGCCAGCAGCCAAACCGGGACTGTCAACTATGGCTACACCTTC. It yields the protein CASSQTGTVNYGYTF.

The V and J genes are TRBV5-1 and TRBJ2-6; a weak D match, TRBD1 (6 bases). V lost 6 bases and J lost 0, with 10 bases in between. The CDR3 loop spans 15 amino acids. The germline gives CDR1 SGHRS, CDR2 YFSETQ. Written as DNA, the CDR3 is TGCGCCAGCAAACAGGGTTCCTCTGGGGCCAACGTCCTGACTTTC. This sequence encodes CASKQGSSGANVLTF.

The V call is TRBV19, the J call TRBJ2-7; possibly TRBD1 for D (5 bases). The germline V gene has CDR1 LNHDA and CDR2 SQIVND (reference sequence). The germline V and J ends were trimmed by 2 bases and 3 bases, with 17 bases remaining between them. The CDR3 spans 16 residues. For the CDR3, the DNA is TGTGCCAGTAGTATACGCCAGGGCAAAAACCTCTACGAGCAGTACTTC. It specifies CASSIRQGKNLYEQYF.

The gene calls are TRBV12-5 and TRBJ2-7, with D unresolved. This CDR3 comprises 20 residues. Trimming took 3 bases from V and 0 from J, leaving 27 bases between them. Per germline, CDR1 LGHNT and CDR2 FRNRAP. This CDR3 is CASGLDQGSLAAQSSYEQYF. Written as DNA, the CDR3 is TGTGCTAGTGGTTTAGACCAAGGCTCGCTGGCTGCCCAGTCCTCCTACGAGCAGTACTTC. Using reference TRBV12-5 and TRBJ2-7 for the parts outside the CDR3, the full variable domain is DARVTQTPRHKVTEMGQEVTMRCQPILGHNTVFWYRQTMMQGLELLAYFRNRAPLDDSGMPKDRFSAEMPDATLATLKIQPSEPRDSAVYFCASGLDQGSLAAQSSYEQYFGPGTRLTVT.

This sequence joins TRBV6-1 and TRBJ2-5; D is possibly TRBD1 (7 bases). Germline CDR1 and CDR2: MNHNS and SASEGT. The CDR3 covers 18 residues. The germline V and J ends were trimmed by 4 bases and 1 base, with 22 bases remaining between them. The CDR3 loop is CASSVRGVNRGLQETQYF. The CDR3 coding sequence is TGTGCCAGCAGTGTGAGGGGGGTAAACAGGGGTCTCCAAGAGACCCAGTACTTC.

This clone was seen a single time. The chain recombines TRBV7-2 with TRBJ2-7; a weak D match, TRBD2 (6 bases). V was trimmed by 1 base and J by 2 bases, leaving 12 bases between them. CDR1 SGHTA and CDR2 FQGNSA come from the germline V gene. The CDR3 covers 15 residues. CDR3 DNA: TGTGCCAGCAGCTTAGTCGGTAGCGGTCCCTACGAGCAGTACTTC. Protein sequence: CASSLVGSGPYEQYF.

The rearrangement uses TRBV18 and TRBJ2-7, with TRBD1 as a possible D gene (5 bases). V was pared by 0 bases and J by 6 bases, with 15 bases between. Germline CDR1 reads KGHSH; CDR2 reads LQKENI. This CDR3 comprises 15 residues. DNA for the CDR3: TGTGCCAGCTCACCACCGCGTTCAGGGCCCACCGAGCAGTACTTC. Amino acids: CASSPPRSGPTEQYF.

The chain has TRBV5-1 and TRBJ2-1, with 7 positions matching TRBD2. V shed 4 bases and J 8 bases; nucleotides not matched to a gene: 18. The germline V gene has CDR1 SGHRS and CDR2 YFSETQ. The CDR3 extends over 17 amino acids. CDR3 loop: CASSLLAPGLGGYEQFF. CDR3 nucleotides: TGCGCCAGCAGCCTACTCGCGCCGGGACTCGGGGGGTATGAGCAGTTCTTC. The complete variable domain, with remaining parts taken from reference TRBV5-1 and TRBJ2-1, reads KAGVTQTPRYLIKTRGQQVTLSCSPISGHRSVSWYQQTPGQGLQFLFEYFSETQRNKGNFPGRFSGRQFSNSRSEMNVSTLELGDSALYLCASSLLAPGLGGYEQFFGPGTRLTVL.